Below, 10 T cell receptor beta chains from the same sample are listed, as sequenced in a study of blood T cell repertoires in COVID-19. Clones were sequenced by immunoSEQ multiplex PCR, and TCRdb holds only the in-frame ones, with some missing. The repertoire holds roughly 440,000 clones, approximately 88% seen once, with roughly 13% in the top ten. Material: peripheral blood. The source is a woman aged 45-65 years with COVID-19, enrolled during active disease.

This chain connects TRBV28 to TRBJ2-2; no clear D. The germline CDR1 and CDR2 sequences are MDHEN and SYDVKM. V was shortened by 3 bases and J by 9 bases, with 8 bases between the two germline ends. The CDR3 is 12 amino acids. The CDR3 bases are TGTGCCAGCAGTTTTATCAGGAGGGAGCTGTTTTTT. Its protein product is CASSFIRRELFF. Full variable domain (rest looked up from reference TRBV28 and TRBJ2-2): DVKVTQSSRYLVKRTGEKVFLECVQDMDHENMFWYRQDPGLGLRLIYFSYDVKMKEKGDIPEGYSVSREKKERFSLILESASTNQTSMYLCASSFIRRELFFGEGSRLTVL.

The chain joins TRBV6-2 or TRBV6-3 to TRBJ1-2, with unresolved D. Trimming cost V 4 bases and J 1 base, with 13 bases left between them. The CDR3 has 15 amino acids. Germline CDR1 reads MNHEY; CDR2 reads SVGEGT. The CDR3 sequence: CASSSYGLDNYGYTF. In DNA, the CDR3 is TGTGCCAGCAGTTCGTATGGTTTAGATAACTATGGCTACACCTTC.

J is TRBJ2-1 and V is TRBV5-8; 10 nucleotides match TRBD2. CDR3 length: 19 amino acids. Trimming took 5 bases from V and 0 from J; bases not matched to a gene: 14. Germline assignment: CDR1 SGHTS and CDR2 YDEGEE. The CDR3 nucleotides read TGTGCCAGCAGTTATGCTATTAGCGGGGGGCATAGCTCCTACAATGAGCAGTTCTTC. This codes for CASSYAISGGHSSYNEQFF.

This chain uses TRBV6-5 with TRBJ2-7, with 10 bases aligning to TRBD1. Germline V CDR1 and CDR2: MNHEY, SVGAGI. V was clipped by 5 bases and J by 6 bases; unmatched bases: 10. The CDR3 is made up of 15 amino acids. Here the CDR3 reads CASSLQTGGVGEQYF. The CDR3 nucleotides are TGTGCCAGCAGTCTACAGACAGGGGGCGTGGGCGAGCAGTACTTC.

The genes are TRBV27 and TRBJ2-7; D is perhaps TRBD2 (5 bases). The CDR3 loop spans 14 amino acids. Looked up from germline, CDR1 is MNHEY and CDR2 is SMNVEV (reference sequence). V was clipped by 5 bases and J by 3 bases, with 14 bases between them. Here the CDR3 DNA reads TGTGCCAGCAGTACGGGCTTTGGGAGCTACGAGCAGTACTTC. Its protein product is CASSTGFGSYEQYF.

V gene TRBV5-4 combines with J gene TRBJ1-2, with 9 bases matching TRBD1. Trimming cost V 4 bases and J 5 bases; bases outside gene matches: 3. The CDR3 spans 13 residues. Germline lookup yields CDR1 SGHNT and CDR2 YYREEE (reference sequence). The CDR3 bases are TGTGCCAGCAGCCGACAGGGGGTATATGGCTACACCTTC. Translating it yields CASSRQGVYGYTF.

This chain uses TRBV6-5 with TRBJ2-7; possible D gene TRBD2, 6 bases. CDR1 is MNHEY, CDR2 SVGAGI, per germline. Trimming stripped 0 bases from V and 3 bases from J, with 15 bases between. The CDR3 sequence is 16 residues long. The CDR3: CASSYSPIGDFYEQYF. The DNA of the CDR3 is TGTGCCAGCAGTTACTCTCCAATCGGGGACTTCTACGAGCAGTACTTC.

CDR3 region: CASSFAGGTDHQPQHF. CDR3 DNA sequence: TGTGCCAGCAGCTTTGCGGGAGGGACGGACCATCAGCCCCAGCATTTT. The chain employs TRBV5-6 and TRBJ1-5; D perhaps matches TRBD1 (5 bases). Germline V gene data show CDR1 as SGHDT and CDR2 as YYEEEE. V was clipped by 2 bases and J by 5 bases, with 17 bases between them. The CDR3 totals 16 residues.

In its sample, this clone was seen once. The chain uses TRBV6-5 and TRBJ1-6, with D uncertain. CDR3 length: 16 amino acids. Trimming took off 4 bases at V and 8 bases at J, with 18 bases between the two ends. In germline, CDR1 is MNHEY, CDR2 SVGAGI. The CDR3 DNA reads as TGTGCCAGCAGTTTTACACGGATAAGACGGGATTCACCCCTCCACTTT. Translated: CASSFTRIRRDSPLHF.

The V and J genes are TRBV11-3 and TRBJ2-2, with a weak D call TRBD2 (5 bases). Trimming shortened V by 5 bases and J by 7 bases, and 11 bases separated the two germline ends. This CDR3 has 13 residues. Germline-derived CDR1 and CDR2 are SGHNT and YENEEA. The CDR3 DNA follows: TGTGCCAGCAGCGCCCTAGGGAGCGGGGAGCTGTTTTTT. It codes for CASSALGSGELFF.